Listed below are T cell receptor beta chains from one sample, sequenced in a study of blood T cell repertoires in COVID-19. Sequenced by immunoSEQ multiplex PCR; TCRdb stores in-frame clones only, minus some. The table shows 500,000 or so clones, with about nine tenths occurring only once. The sample taken for sequencing was PBMCs or T cells enriched from blood (not recorded which). These receptors came from a woman under 30 who had recovered from COVID-19. Both conserved end residues are part of each CDR3. Fields, in order: CDR3 length, clone size, D gene, V gene, J gene, CDR3 DNA, CDR3 protein. The D gene is left open where the match is weak. Expanded clones get a size class; other rows say once, few or many, or leave the size out.

>13|few|NA|TRBV10-1|TRBJ1-2
TGCGCCAGCAGTGGGTCGGGAGAGGATGGCTACACCTTC
CASSGSGEDGYTF
>15|NA|NA|TRBV6-1|TRBJ1-6
TGTGCCAGCAGTGATAGACAGGTGGATAATTCACCCCTCCACTTT
CASSDRQVDNSPLHF
>15|NA|TRBD1|TRBV2|TRBJ1-5
TGTGCCAGCAGTTCCCGACAGGGCTACAATCAGCCCCAGCATTTT
CASSSRQGYNQPQHF
>15|NA|NA|TRBV7-9|TRBJ1-1
TGTGCCAGCAGCTTAGCTCCAGGGGCGAACACTGAAGCTTTCTTT
CASSLAPGANTEAFF
>12|NA|TRBD1|TRBV29-1|TRBJ1-4
TGCATCCCGGGACAGCTGAATGAAAAACTGTTTTTT
CIPGQLNEKLFF
>13|NA|NA|TRBV30|TRBJ1-6
TGTGCCTGGAGTGGGACGCTAGCTTCACCCCTCCACTTT
CAWSGTLASPLHF
>16|NA|NA|TRBV6-4|TRBJ1-2
TGTGCCAGCACGGGGGAGCATGGGAACTCGTTCTATGGCTACACCTTC
CASTGEHGNSFYGYTF
>14|NA|NA|TRBV25-1|TRBJ2-7
TGTGCCAGCAGCCGGTCCGGGGGTGGGTACGAGCAGTACTTC
CASSRSGGGYEQYF
>13|few|NA|TRBV13|TRBJ2-2
TGTGCCAGCAGCTTAGACTTGCCCGGGGAGCTGTTTTTT
CASSLDLPGELFF
>15|NA|NA|TRBV5-1|TRBJ2-1
TGCGCCAGCACCCTTGTTGAAGGGGGAAGGAGTGAGCAGTTCTTC
CASTLVEGGRSEQFF
>11|NA|NA|TRBV27|TRBJ2-3
TGTGCCAGCAGCCACACAGATACGCAGTATTTT
CASSHTDTQYF
>14|many|NA|TRBV2|TRBJ1-1
TGTGCCAGCAGTGAGAACAGGGATTACACTGAAGCTTTCTTT
CASSENRDYTEAFF
>15|NA|TRBD1|TRBV9|TRBJ1-2
TGTGCCAGCAGCGGGGAACCGGGACAGGTCTATGGCTACACCTTC
CASSGEPGQVYGYTF
>16|few|NA|TRBV12-2|TRBJ1-4
TGTGCAAGTCGCCACCAAGACATTTCAACTAATGAAAAACTGTTTTTT
CASRHQDISTNEKLFF
>17|NA|TRBD1|TRBV10-2|TRBJ2-7
TGCGCCAGCAGCGCCCCCCCCGGGACAGCCTCCTACTACGAGCAGTACTTC
CASSAPPGTASYYEQYF
>13|NA|NA|TRBV30|TRBJ2-7
TGTGCCTGGAATACGCAACCGGGGGACGAGCAGTACTTC
CAWNTQPGDEQYF
>15|many|NA|TRBV6-1|TRBJ1-5
TGTGCCAGCAGTGAAGGAGTCTATAGCAATCAGCCCCAGCATTTT
CASSEGVYSNQPQHF
>14|few|NA|TRBV2|TRBJ1-1
TGTGCCAGCAGCTTTAGATTTTTGAACACTGAAGCTTTCTTT
CASSFRFLNTEAFF
>15|NA|NA|TRBV19|TRBJ1-2
TGTGCCAGTAGTTCGTCTATGGAGGCCGTGGGAGGCTACACCTTC
CASSSSMEAVGGYTF
>15|NA|NA|TRBV19|TRBJ2-3
TGTGCCAGTAGTGTCCGGGCCAGGGTCGCAGATACGCAGTATTTT
CASSVRARVADTQYF
>17|NA|NA|TRBV18|TRBJ1-1
TGTGCCAGCTCACTCCTTAAAAAATCCGGGAGCAACACTGAAGCTTTCTTT
CASSLLKKSGSNTEAFF
>17|NA|TRBD1|TRBV5-1|TRBJ2-2
TGCGCCAGCAGCCAACCCACCCCAGGACAGGGCACCGGGGAGCTGTTTTTT
CASSQPTPGQGTGELFF
>13|NA|NA|TRBV13|TRBJ2-1
TGTGCCAGCAGCTTAGGCCCGCTCACTCCAGGGTTCTTC
CASSLGPLTPGFF
>15|once|TRBD2|TRBV28|TRBJ2-1
TGTGCCAGCACGGGACTACTCAGCTCCTACAATGAGCAGTTCTTC
CASTGLLSSYNEQFF
>15|NA|NA|TRBV30|TRBJ2-1
TGTGCCTGGAGCCCGGGGCGGGGTGCCTACAATGAGCAGTTCTTC
CAWSPGRGAYNEQFF
>14|once|NA|TRBV19|TRBJ1-6
TGTGCCAGTAGTATAGGAGGAAATAATTCACCCCTCCACTTT
CASSIGGNNSPLHF
>16|NA|NA|TRBV11-2|TRBJ1-6
TGTGCCAGCAGCCCTCGGGTAGACAGGTATAATTCACCCCTCCACTTT
CASSPRVDRYNSPLHF
>17|NA|NA|TRBV3-1/TRBV3-2|TRBJ2-2
TGTGCCAGCAGCCAATGGCGATCACAGGGATTCACCGGGGAGCTGTTTTTT
CASSQWRSQGFTGELFF
>15|NA|TRBD1|TRBV29-1|TRBJ1-2
TGCAGCGTACCCGACTGGGACAGCCTTAACTATGGCTACACCTTC
CSVPDWDSLNYGYTF
>15|NA|TRBD2|TRBV6-5|TRBJ2-3
TGTGCCAGCAGTTACTTGCGGGGGGGTTGGGATACGCAGTATTTT
CASSYLRGGWDTQYF
>11|NA|NA|TRBV6-4|TRBJ2-3
TGTGCCAGCAGAGGCGACAGCGCGCAGTATTTT
CASRGDSAQYF
>13|once|NA|TRBV4-1|TRBJ1-2
TGCGCCAGCAGCCAAGATACGGTCTATGGCTACACCTTC
CASSQDTVYGYTF
>16|NA|TRBD2|TRBV2|TRBJ2-3
TGTGCCAGCAGTCGGGGACTAGCGGGGTTCGCAGATACGCAGTATTTT
CASSRGLAGFADTQYF
>14|NA|NA|TRBV28|TRBJ1-2
TGTGCCAGCAGTTTTGGGGGGGTCGACTATGGCTACACCTTC
CASSFGGVDYGYTF
>14|NA|NA|TRBV2|TRBJ1-6
TGTGCCAGCAGGGTCGGGAACCCGGATTCACCCCTCCACTTT
CASRVGNPDSPLHF
>15|few|NA|TRBV5-5|TRBJ1-1
TGTGCCAGCAGCTCGACCACAGGGTCTAGGACTGAAGCTTTCTTT
CASSSTTGSRTEAFF
>15|NA|TRBD1|TRBV2|TRBJ1-1
TGTGCCAGCAGACCAATATTACAGGGGGCTACCGAAGCTTTCTTT
CASRPILQGATEAFF
>14|NA|TRBD1|TRBV2|TRBJ1-2
TGTGCCAGCCATGGACAGGAGGAGATCTATGGCTACACCTTC
CASHGQEEIYGYTF
>15|NA|NA|TRBV6-1|TRBJ1-2
TGTGCCAGCAGTGAGAATCTGGGGACACCTTATGGCTACACCTTC
CASSENLGTPYGYTF
>15|NA|TRBD1|TRBV7-7|TRBJ2-2
TGTGCTAGCAGCTTAGACAGGGGGCGCGGCGGGGAGCTGTTTTTT
CASSLDRGRGGELFF
>15|NA|NA|TRBV11-3|TRBJ1-3
TGTGCCAGCAGCTTAGACTCAGGGGATGGAAACACCATATATTTT
CASSLDSGDGNTIYF
>15|NA|TRBD1|TRBV7-2|TRBJ1-6
TGTGCCAGCAGCCTCGACAGGGGGATCAATTCACCCCTCCACTTT
CASSLDRGINSPLHF
>15|few|NA|TRBV7-6|TRBJ2-3
TGTGCCAGCAGCTTAGCAGGAGCCCGGGTACATACGCAGTATTTT
CASSLAGARVHTQYF
>14|NA|NA|TRBV3-1/TRBV3-2|TRBJ1-6
TGTGCCAGCAGCCGCCAGGGTTTTGGCTCACCCCTCCACTTT
CASSRQGFGSPLHF
>14|NA|NA|TRBV5-1|TRBJ1-2
TGCGCCAGCAGCTTGGGCGGGCAGGTCTATGGCTACACCTTC
CASSLGGQVYGYTF
>15|NA|NA|TRBV30|TRBJ1-1
TGTGCCCGGAGGGGTAGCGATCGCATGAACACTGAAGCTTTCTTT
CARRGSDRMNTEAFF
>13|once|TRBD1|TRBV28|TRBJ1-4
TGTGCCAGCGGGACAGGGGAAAATGAAAAACTGTTTTTT
CASGTGENEKLFF
>14|NA|NA|TRBV19|TRBJ1-5
TGTGCCAGTAGTCCCGGGCCTGGGGGGCAGCCCCAGCATTTT
CASSPGPGGQPQHF
>15|NA|NA|TRBV28|TRBJ2-1
TGTGCCAGCAGTTTCGCGGGGGCCACTACACATGAGCAGTTCTTC
CASSFAGATTHEQFF
>16|NA|TRBD1|TRBV30|TRBJ1-6
TGTGCCTGCGGGACAGGGTCAAGTGTAGGCAATTCACCCCTCCACTTT
CACGTGSSVGNSPLHF
>15|NA|TRBD1|TRBV7-9|TRBJ2-7
TGTGCCAGCAGAGACACCGGGACAGGGGGCAATGAGCAGTACTTC
CASRDTGTGGNEQYF
>16|NA|NA|TRBV7-3|TRBJ2-3
TGTGCCAGCAGCCCCCGCCCAGGGCCTAGCACAGATACGCAGTATTTT
CASSPRPGPSTDTQYF
>19|NA|NA|TRBV4-1|TRBJ2-5
TGCGCCAGCAGCCAAGATACTTGGAGTGGGGGAGGCGCGGAGGAGACCCAGTACTTC
CASSQDTWSGGGAEETQYF